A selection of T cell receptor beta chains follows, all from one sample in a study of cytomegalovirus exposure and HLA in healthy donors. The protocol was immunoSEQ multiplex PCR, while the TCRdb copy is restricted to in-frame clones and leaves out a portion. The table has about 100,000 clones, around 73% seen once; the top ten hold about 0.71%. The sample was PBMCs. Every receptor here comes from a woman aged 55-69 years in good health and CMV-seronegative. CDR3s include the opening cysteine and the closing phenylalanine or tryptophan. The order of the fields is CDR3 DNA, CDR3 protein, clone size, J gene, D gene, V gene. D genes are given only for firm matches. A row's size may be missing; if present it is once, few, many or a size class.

cdr3_nt: TGTGCCAGCAGTTGGGCCGGACTTAACACCGGGGAGCTGTTTTTT; cdr3_aa: CASSWAGLNTGELFF; clone_size: few; j_call: TRBJ2-2; d_call: NA; v_call: TRBV6-5
cdr3_nt: TGCGCCAGCAGCCTTCAACCGTCTAGCGGGATACCCTACGAGCAGTACTTC; cdr3_aa: CASSLQPSSGIPYEQYF; clone_size: NA; j_call: TRBJ2-7; d_call: TRBD2; v_call: TRBV4-3
cdr3_nt: TGTGCCAGCAGTTTACGGACAGACACTGAAGCTTTCTTT; cdr3_aa: CASSLRTDTEAFF; clone_size: NA; j_call: TRBJ1-1; d_call: NA; v_call: TRBV28
cdr3_nt: TGTGCCAGCTGTGACAGACTTTCCTACGAGCAGTACTTC; cdr3_aa: CASCDRLSYEQYF; clone_size: NA; j_call: TRBJ2-7; d_call: NA; v_call: TRBV2
cdr3_nt: TGTGCCAGCACCTTAGAGGCCGCGAACACTGAAGCTTTCTTT; cdr3_aa: CASTLEAANTEAFF; clone_size: NA; j_call: TRBJ1-1; d_call: NA; v_call: TRBV5-5
cdr3_nt: TGTGCCAGTAGTAGCCAGGGGATCTCTGGGGCCAACGTCCTGACTTTC; cdr3_aa: CASSSQGISGANVLTF; clone_size: NA; j_call: TRBJ2-6; d_call: NA; v_call: TRBV19
cdr3_nt: TGTGCCAGCAGCTTAGCGTACAACTCTGGAAACACCATATATTTT; cdr3_aa: CASSLAYNSGNTIYF; clone_size: NA; j_call: TRBJ1-3; d_call: NA; v_call: TRBV7-2
cdr3_nt: TGTGCCAGCAGCGCGATTAGCGGGGGATGGGAGACCCAGTACTTC; cdr3_aa: CASSAISGGWETQYF; clone_size: few; j_call: TRBJ2-5; d_call: TRBD2; v_call: TRBV2
cdr3_nt: TGTGCCAGCAGCTTACCGGCCGCGGACGAGCAGTACTTC; cdr3_aa: CASSLPAADEQYF; clone_size: few; j_call: TRBJ2-7; d_call: NA; v_call: TRBV7-2
cdr3_nt: TGTGCCAGCAGCTCGTTGGGCGAGCGGGAGGGCACAGATACGCAGTATTTT; cdr3_aa: CASSSLGEREGTDTQYF; clone_size: NA; j_call: TRBJ2-3; d_call: TRBD2; v_call: TRBV7-8
cdr3_nt: TGTGCCAGCAGCTTAACCACAGGGGTTTTCACTGAAGCTTTCTTT; cdr3_aa: CASSLTTGVFTEAFF; clone_size: NA; j_call: TRBJ1-1; d_call: TRBD1; v_call: TRBV7-2
cdr3_nt: TGTGCCAGCAGCTCGAATCCGCCGGGACAGGGTTTGGCAAACTATGGCTACACCTTC; cdr3_aa: CASSSNPPGQGLANYGYTF; clone_size: NA; j_call: TRBJ1-2; d_call: TRBD1; v_call: TRBV5-6
cdr3_nt: TGTGCCAGCAGTCCGATAGGTGGGGGGTCCCACGAGCAGTACTTC; cdr3_aa: CASSPIGGGSHEQYF; clone_size: NA; j_call: TRBJ2-7; d_call: NA; v_call: TRBV28
cdr3_nt: TGTGCCATCAGTGATCCCCGGACTAGCGGGAGGGCCTACGAGCAGTACTTC; cdr3_aa: CAISDPRTSGRAYEQYF; clone_size: NA; j_call: TRBJ2-7; d_call: TRBD2; v_call: TRBV10-3
cdr3_nt: TGCGCCAGCAGCCGAGGGGAGACCCAGTACTTC; cdr3_aa: CASSRGETQYF; clone_size: few; j_call: TRBJ2-5; d_call: NA; v_call: TRBV4-1
cdr3_nt: TGTGCCAGCAGCTCACTCCGGGACAGGGCTTCACCCCTCCACTTT; cdr3_aa: CASSSLRDRASPLHF; clone_size: NA; j_call: TRBJ1-6; d_call: TRBD1; v_call: TRBV5-6
cdr3_nt: TGTGCCAGCAGCTTAGCGCTTGCAGGGGTCTCTGAAGCTTTCTTT; cdr3_aa: CASSLALAGVSEAFF; clone_size: NA; j_call: TRBJ1-1; d_call: NA; v_call: TRBV7-2
cdr3_nt: TGTGCCAGCAGCTTTGGGCCCCTCTACGAGCAGTACTTC; cdr3_aa: CASSFGPLYEQYF; clone_size: NA; j_call: TRBJ2-7; d_call: NA; v_call: TRBV11-2
cdr3_nt: TGTGCCAGCAGCGCCACCGGGACTAGCGGGGGCTACGAGCAGTACTTC; cdr3_aa: CASSATGTSGGYEQYF; clone_size: NA; j_call: TRBJ2-7; d_call: TRBD2; v_call: TRBV5-6
cdr3_nt: TGCGCCAGCAGCCACGACATATCGGGGTACGGTGAAGCTTTCTTT; cdr3_aa: CASSHDISGYGEAFF; clone_size: once; j_call: TRBJ1-1; d_call: NA; v_call: TRBV4-1
cdr3_nt: TGTGCCAGCAGCTTAAGACAGGGGGATGGTGCTTTCTTT; cdr3_aa: CASSLRQGDGAFF; clone_size: NA; j_call: TRBJ1-1; d_call: TRBD1; v_call: TRBV7-2
cdr3_nt: TGCGCCAGCAGCCAAGAGAGGGCGGAAAGCTCTGGAAACACCATATATTTT; cdr3_aa: CASSQERAESSGNTIYF; clone_size: NA; j_call: TRBJ1-3; d_call: NA; v_call: TRBV4-1
cdr3_nt: TGTGCCAGTACTGGGGCAGGGGGCTTCGGGGAGCTGTTTTTT; cdr3_aa: CASTGAGGFGELFF; clone_size: few; j_call: TRBJ2-2; d_call: TRBD1; v_call: TRBV19
cdr3_nt: TGTGCCACCAGCAGAGATACTCTTAACACTGAAGCTTTCTTT; cdr3_aa: CATSRDTLNTEAFF; clone_size: NA; j_call: TRBJ1-1; d_call: NA; v_call: TRBV15
cdr3_nt: TGTGCCAGTAGTTCACAAATGGACAGTGGAAACACCATATATTTT; cdr3_aa: CASSSQMDSGNTIYF; clone_size: NA; j_call: TRBJ1-3; d_call: NA; v_call: TRBV19
cdr3_nt: TGTGCCAGCAGTTATACCCGAGGGACTAGCGGGATCTACAATGAGCAGTTCTTC; cdr3_aa: CASSYTRGTSGIYNEQFF; clone_size: NA; j_call: TRBJ2-1; d_call: TRBD2; v_call: TRBV28
cdr3_nt: TGTGCCTGGAGCCGGGACAGGGGGCAGAGGGGCTACACCTTC; cdr3_aa: CAWSRDRGQRGYTF; clone_size: NA; j_call: TRBJ1-2; d_call: TRBD1; v_call: TRBV30
cdr3_nt: TGTGCCAGCAGCCTAACAACAGGAGAGACTGAAGCTTTCTTT; cdr3_aa: CASSLTTGETEAFF; clone_size: NA; j_call: TRBJ1-1; d_call: NA; v_call: TRBV28
cdr3_nt: TGTGCCACCGCGACAGGGGGAATGACGAATGAGCAGTTCTTC; cdr3_aa: CATATGGMTNEQFF; clone_size: NA; j_call: TRBJ2-1; d_call: TRBD1; v_call: TRBV10-3
cdr3_nt: TGTGCCAGCGGGGGGGGTAGGAGCAATCAGCCCCAGCATTTT; cdr3_aa: CASGGGRSNQPQHF; clone_size: NA; j_call: TRBJ1-5; d_call: NA; v_call: TRBV2
cdr3_nt: TGCGCCAGCAGCAAGGACAGGGACTACGAGCAGTACTTC; cdr3_aa: CASSKDRDYEQYF; clone_size: NA; j_call: TRBJ2-7; d_call: TRBD1; v_call: TRBV5-1
cdr3_nt: TGTGCTAGTGGTTTGGAACCCGGTGGGGAGGGGCAGTACTTC; cdr3_aa: CASGLEPGGEGQYF; clone_size: NA; j_call: TRBJ2-7; d_call: TRBD2; v_call: TRBV12-5
cdr3_nt: TGTGCCACCACGGCCTTCGGGAGGGAGACCCAGTACTTC; cdr3_aa: CATTAFGRETQYF; clone_size: NA; j_call: TRBJ2-5; d_call: TRBD2; v_call: TRBV7-9
cdr3_nt: TGCGCCAGCAGCCAAGAGGAAGCAGGGGTTCAGCCCCAGCATTTT; cdr3_aa: CASSQEEAGVQPQHF; clone_size: NA; j_call: TRBJ1-5; d_call: NA; v_call: TRBV4-1
cdr3_nt: TGTGCCAGCAGCCCCCGGCGGACTAGCGGCTACGAGCAGTACTTC; cdr3_aa: CASSPRRTSGYEQYF; clone_size: NA; j_call: TRBJ2-7; d_call: TRBD2; v_call: TRBV7-2
cdr3_nt: TGCGCCAGCAGCTTGGTGGGACAGGCGACCCAAGAGACCCAGTACTTC; cdr3_aa: CASSLVGQATQETQYF; clone_size: NA; j_call: TRBJ2-5; d_call: TRBD1; v_call: TRBV5-1
cdr3_nt: TGTGCCAGCAGTTACTCGGGAGGGGGGGCTAACTATGGCTACACCTTC; cdr3_aa: CASSYSGGGANYGYTF; clone_size: NA; j_call: TRBJ1-2; d_call: NA; v_call: TRBV6-5
cdr3_nt: TGTGCCAGCAGTGCCCCGGGGGGGAGGTACGAGCAGTACTTC; cdr3_aa: CASSAPGGRYEQYF; clone_size: NA; j_call: TRBJ2-7; d_call: TRBD2; v_call: TRBV2
cdr3_nt: TGTGCCAGCAGTTCGCCACAGGGGGGTAACTATGGCTACACCTTC; cdr3_aa: CASSSPQGGNYGYTF; clone_size: once; j_call: TRBJ1-2; d_call: TRBD1; v_call: TRBV28
cdr3_nt: TGTGCCAGCAGTCGTGACAGGCGAGATACGCAGTATTTT; cdr3_aa: CASSRDRRDTQYF; clone_size: NA; j_call: TRBJ2-3; d_call: NA; v_call: TRBV6-5
cdr3_nt: TGTGCCAGCAGTTTATCCGGCACTATGAACACTGAAGCTTTCTTT; cdr3_aa: CASSLSGTMNTEAFF; clone_size: NA; j_call: TRBJ1-1; d_call: NA; v_call: TRBV28
cdr3_nt: TGTGCCAGCAGTCCCTCGGGTCGGGGAAACACTGAAGCTTTCTTT; cdr3_aa: CASSPSGRGNTEAFF; clone_size: NA; j_call: TRBJ1-1; d_call: NA; v_call: TRBV5-6
cdr3_nt: TGTGCCAGCAGCCAACCGGGACTACCCTCCGAGCAGTACTTC; cdr3_aa: CASSQPGLPSEQYF; clone_size: NA; j_call: TRBJ2-7; d_call: TRBD2; v_call: TRBV7-2
cdr3_nt: TGTGCCAGCAGAGGACAGGGGGTCTACGAGCAGTACTTC; cdr3_aa: CASRGQGVYEQYF; clone_size: once; j_call: TRBJ2-7; d_call: TRBD1; v_call: TRBV6-5